This T cell receptor (beta chain) was observed in a study of blood T cell repertoires in COVID-19. Study as a whole: T cells, B-cell-depleted T cells, or PBMCs provided the cDNA or gDNA that served as material.

V shed 5 bases and J shed 3 bases, with 4 bases lying between them. The CDR3 has 12 residues. Per germline, CDR1 MNHEY and CDR2 SMNVEV (reference sequence). In the original processing: The authors estimated nucleated cell counts from reference gene primer amplification. Assay: immunoSEQ multiplex PCR; the TCRdb copy retains only in-frame clones and omits some. V and J calls plus clone size are reproduced from that table; the DNA served to infer D and trimming. The sample contains about 64,000 clones, around nine tenths of which appear only once. The sequence derives from a woman aged 80 or over with active COVID-19. This chain connects TRBV27 to TRBJ2-2; no reliable D call. Sequenced: peripheral blood. CDR3 DNA sequence: TGTGCCAGCAGTCCTTACACCGGGGAGCTGTTTTTT. Its protein is CASSPYTGELFF.